The next 12 T cell receptor beta chains were all read from a single sample in a study of T cells in Graves' hyperthyroidism and ophthalmopathy. RNA transcripts served as the template for amplifying TCR beta CDR3 regions. First-round RT-PCR of the TCR CDR3 relied on the HTBI primer set. TCRdb recomputed calls from the multiplex PCR reads with MiXCR, one row per CDR3 protein. The sample shows over 650,000 distinct CDR3 sequences, about 45% of them seen only once. Sequencing input: peripheral blood or thyroid tissue (not recorded which). The source is an adult man with Graves' disease, either hyperthyroidism or ophthalmopathy (not recorded which).

Remarks on this clonotype: A read error may explain this, as a much larger clone is one base away. V is TRBV7-9 and J is TRBJ2-7; 7 positions agree with TRBD2. The CDR3 runs to 13 residues. Germline V gene lookup returns CDR1 SEHNR and CDR2 FQNEAQ (reference sequence). V dropped 4 bases and J dropped 1; count of bases not matched to a gene: 1. This CDR3 reads CASSWDYSYEQYF. The CDR3 DNA reads as TGTGCCAGCAGCTGGGACTATTCCTACGAGCAGTACTTC.

J is TRBJ2-5 and V is TRBV7-9, with TRBD1 matching over 10 bases. Germline trimming cut 7 bases from V and 9 bases from J; bases unmatched to any gene: 8. Germline V gives CDR1 SEHNR, CDR2 FQNEAQ (reference sequence). The CDR3 sequence is 13 residues long. The CDR3 here is CASTQGQGQAQYF. The DNA for the CDR3 is TGTGCCAGCACCCAGGGACAGGGGCAGGCCCAGTACTTC.

A few counts support this clonotype. The DNA of the CDR3 is TGCGCCAGCAGCTTGGTAGCAGGGGGTTCTTCTAACTATGGCTACACCTTC. It encodes CASSLVAGGSSNYGYTF. The chain is built from TRBV5-1 and TRBJ1-2; TRBD1 aligns across 7 bases. V trimming: 0 bases; J trimming: 0 bases; junction bases outside the gene matches: 8. This CDR3 contains 17 residues. Per the germline V gene, CDR1 is SGHRS and CDR2 is YFSETQ. Full variable domain (remainder filled in from reference TRBV5-1 and TRBJ1-2): KAGVTQTPRYLIKTRGQQVTLSCSPISGHRSVSWYQQTPGQGLQFLFEYFSETQRNKGNFPGRFSGRQFSNSRSEMNVSTLELGDSALYLCASSLVAGGSSNYGYTFGSGTRLTVV.

V gene TRBV2 combines with J gene TRBJ1-5; TRBD1 aligns across 7 bases. V lost 5 bases and J lost 0; bases outside the gene matches: 13. CDR1 is SNHLY and CDR2 is FYNNEI in the germline V gene. This CDR3 has 18 amino acids. For the CDR3, the DNA is TGTGCCAGCAGTCCCCCGACGGGGACAGCTTATAGCAATCAGCCCCAGCATTTT. Amino acids: CASSPPTGTAYSNQPQHF. The full variable domain, completed using reference TRBV2 and TRBJ1-5, is EPEVTQTPSHQVTQMGQEVILRCVPISNHLYFYWYRQILGQKVEFLVSFYNNEISEKSEIFDDQFSVERPDGSNFTLKIRSTKLEDSAMYFCASSPPTGTAYSNQPQHFGDGTRLSIL.

This rearrangement joins TRBV7-2 to TRBJ2-7; the match to TRBD2 covers 9 bases. The CDR3 totals 15 residues. Per germline, CDR1 SGHTA and CDR2 FQGNSA. J was trimmed by 4 bases and V by 3 bases; bases with no gene match: 7. The CDR3 region has the DNA TGTGCCAGCAGCTTCGGGACTAGCTATGGTTACGAGCAGTACTTC. This sequence encodes CASSFGTSYGYEQYF.

The chain employs TRBV6-4 and TRBJ1-4, with D perhaps matching TRBD1 (6 bases). CDR3 size: 14 residues. Trimming cost V 5 bases and J 8 bases, with 15 bases left between them. Germline lookup yields CDR1 MRHNA and CDR2 SNTAGT. CDR3 in amino acids: CASSQQGPEEKLFF. The CDR3, as DNA: TGTGCCAGCAGTCAACAGGGCCCCGAGGAAAAACTGTTTTTT.

There are a few counts of this clonotype. The V gene is TRBV20-1, the J gene TRBJ1-2, with D perhaps TRBD1 (6 bases). CDR3 length equals 11 residues. The germline gives CDR1 DFQATT, CDR2 SNEGSKA (reference sequence). The V and J ends lost 7 bases and 4 bases respectively, with 10 bases between them. The CDR3 sequence: CSVDSLYGYTF. The CDR3 bases are TGCAGTGTGGACAGTCTCTATGGCTACACCTTC.

The V and J genes are TRBV7-8 and TRBJ1-2; 11 bases are a match to TRBD1. The trim removed 5 bases at V and 6 bases at J, leaving 8 bases unmatched. Germline V gives CDR1 SGHVS, CDR2 FQNEAQ. The length of the CDR3 is 15 residues. CDR3 in DNA: TGTGCCAGCAGCCCTCCGGACAGGGGGCGTAATGGCTACACCTTC. Translating gives CASSPPDRGRNGYTF.

The J gene is TRBJ1-6, the V gene TRBV29-1, with 7 bases matching TRBD1. Germline CDR1 SQVTM, CDR2 ANQGSEA. This CDR3 contains 15 residues. Trimming cost V 3 bases and J 10 bases; bases outside gene matches: 12. The CDR3 nucleotides are TGCAGCGTTGAGACCTACCGACAGGGTACATCACCCCTCCACTTT. This codes for CSVETYRQGTSPLHF.

The chain links TRBV10-2 to TRBJ1-5; TRBD1 might be the D (6 bases). This CDR3 has 12 residues. Germline loops: CDR1 WSHSY, CDR2 SAAADI. V was cut by 6 bases and J by 5 bases, with 8 bases left in between. CDR3 DNA: TGCGCCAGCAGCGACAGGTATCAGCCCCAGCATTTT. Translated: CASSDRYQPQHF.

The chain carries TRBV12-3 or TRBV12-4 and TRBJ2-2, with a tentative D call TRBD1 (6 bases). CDR3 length: 15 residues. The ends were cut back, 6 bases at V and 5 bases at J, with 16 bases in the middle. Here the CDR3 DNA reads TGTGCCAGCAGCCAATCAGGGGTTGGAACCGGGGAGCTGTTTTTT. Translated, it gives CASSQSGVGTGELFF.

This clonotype was picked up one time. The final CDR3 position lacks the conserved phenylalanine or tryptophan, pointing to a likely read error. The rearrangement links TRBV7-7 to TRBJ1-3; D unresolved. The germline CDR1 and CDR2 sequences are SSHAT and FNYEAQ (reference sequence). The CDR3 has 15 residues. The CDR3 coding sequence is TGTGCTAGCAGCTTAGACGGGAGCTCTGGAAACACCATATATCTT. It is translated as CASSLDGSSGNTIYL.